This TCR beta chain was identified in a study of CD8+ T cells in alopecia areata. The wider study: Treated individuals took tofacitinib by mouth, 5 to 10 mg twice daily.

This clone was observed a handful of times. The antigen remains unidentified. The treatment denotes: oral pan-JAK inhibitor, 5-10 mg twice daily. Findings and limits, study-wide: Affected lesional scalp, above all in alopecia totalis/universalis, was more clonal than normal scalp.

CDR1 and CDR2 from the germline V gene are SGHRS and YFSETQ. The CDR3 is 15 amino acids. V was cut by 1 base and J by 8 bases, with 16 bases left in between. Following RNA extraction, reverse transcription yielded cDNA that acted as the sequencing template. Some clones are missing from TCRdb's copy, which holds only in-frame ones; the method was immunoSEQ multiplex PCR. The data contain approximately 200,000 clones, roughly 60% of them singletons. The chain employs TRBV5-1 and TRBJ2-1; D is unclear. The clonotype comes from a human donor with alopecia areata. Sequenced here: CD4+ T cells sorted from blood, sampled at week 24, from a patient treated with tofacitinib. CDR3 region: CASSLLGVSGDEQFF. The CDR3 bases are TGCGCCAGCAGCTTGCTCGGAGTAAGTGGTGATGAGCAGTTCTTC. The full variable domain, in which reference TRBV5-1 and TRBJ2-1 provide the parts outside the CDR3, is KAGVTQTPRYLIKTRGQQVTLSCSPISGHRSVSWYQQTPGQGLQFLFEYFSETQRNKGNFPGRFSGRQFSNSRSEMNVSTLELGDSALYLCASSLLGVSGDEQFFGPGTRLTVL.